The present TCR beta chain was sequenced within a study of blood T cell repertoires in COVID-19. Trimming took off 2 bases at V and 4 bases at J, with 14 bases between the two ends. The CDR3 has 15 amino acids. CDR1 and CDR2 from the germline V gene are MNHNS and SASEGT. Method: immunoSEQ multiplex PCR; TCRdb's copy keeps in-frame clones and lacks some. The table has 300,000 to 400,000 clones, 86% seen once; the top ten hold approximately 4.4%. The clonotype was recovered from a woman between 35 and 50 years old with acute COVID-19. The chain couples TRBV6-1 to TRBJ1-2; D is perhaps TRBD1 (6 bases). Sequenced: PBMCs or T cells enriched from blood (not recorded which). The CDR3 nucleotides are TGTGCCAGCAGTGAATCTTACAGGGTTAGCTATGGCTACACCTTC. Translated, it gives CASSESYRVSYGYTF.